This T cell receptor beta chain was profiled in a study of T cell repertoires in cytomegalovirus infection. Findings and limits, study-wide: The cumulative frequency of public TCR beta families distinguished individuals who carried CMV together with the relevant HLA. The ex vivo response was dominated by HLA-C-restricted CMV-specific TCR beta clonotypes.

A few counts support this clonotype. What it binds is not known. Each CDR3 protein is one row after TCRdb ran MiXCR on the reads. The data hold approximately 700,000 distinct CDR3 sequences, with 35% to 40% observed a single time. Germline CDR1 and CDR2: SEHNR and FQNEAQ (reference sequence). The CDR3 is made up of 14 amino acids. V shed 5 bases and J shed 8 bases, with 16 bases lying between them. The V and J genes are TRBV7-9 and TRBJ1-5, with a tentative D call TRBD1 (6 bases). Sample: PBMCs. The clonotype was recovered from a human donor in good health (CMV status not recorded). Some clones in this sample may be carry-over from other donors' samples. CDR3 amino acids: CASSPGAGAEPQHF. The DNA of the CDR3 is TGTGCCAGCAGCCCGGGAGCAGGGGCCGAGCCCCAGCATTTT.